The entry that follows covers one T cell receptor (beta chain) sequence. Germline CDR1 is SGHNT and CDR2 is YYREEE (reference sequence). This CDR3 contains 16 residues. V shed 4 bases and J 0 bases; nucleotides not matched to a gene: 7. The record originates from a study of blood T cell repertoires in COVID-19. For the study at large: Some COVID-19 samples were acute and others convalescent; all came from the United States, Italy and Spain.

Study processing details: Estimated nucleated cell counts came from reference gene primer amplification. Sequencing used immunoSEQ multiplex PCR; TCRdb keeps in-frame clones, though not all of them. D and trimming were read from the DNA, whereas the V and J calls and clone size are those reported in that table. The top ten hold 1.9% of the sample, which has about 80,000 clones, about nine tenths seen once. The sequenced material came from peripheral blood. The genes are TRBV5-4 and TRBJ2-1, with 7 bases aligning to TRBD2. The origin of this receptor is a woman between 50 and 59 years old in a cohort sampled during active COVID-19. The CDR3 sequence is CASSGGLEPSYNEQFF. The CDR3 DNA reads as TGTGCCAGCAGCGGCGGACTAGAACCCTCCTACAATGAGCAGTTCTTC.